The 32 T cell receptor beta chains presented below share a single source sample, sequenced in a study of T cells in Graves' hyperthyroidism and ophthalmopathy. Authors of the study amplified TCR beta CDR3 regions from RNA transcripts. First-round RT-PCR of the TCR CDR3 relied on the HTBI primer set. TCRdb fed the multiplex PCR reads into MiXCR, producing one record per CDR3 protein. The sample has 220,000 or so distinct CDR3 sequences, approximately 16% seen once. The sample was blood. These receptors were collected from a woman under 30 with Graves' ophthalmopathy.

The sample holds many counts of this clonotype. V gene TRBV30 combines with J gene TRBJ1-3; 9 bases fit TRBD1. The CDR3 has 15 residues. Per germline, CDR1 GTSNPN and CDR2 SVGIG (reference sequence). Unmatched junction bases numbered 7, after V lost 3 bases and J lost 4 bases. CDR3 protein: CAWSAGTGRGNTIYF. The CDR3 nucleotides read TGTGCCTGGAGCGCCGGGACAGGGAGGGGAAACACCATATATTTT.

This sequence joins TRBV25-1 and TRBJ1-2; perhaps TRBD1 as D (6 bases). Trimming removed 3 bases at V and 13 bases at J, with 18 bases between. In germline, CDR1 is MGHDK, CDR2 SYGVNS. The CDR3 is made up of 13 amino acids. The CDR3 spells CASSDSTGWRGTF. CDR3 bases: TGTGCCAGCAGTGACTCGACAGGTTGGAGGGGCACCTTC.

This clonotype was recorded a few times. The CDR3 sequence is CASSPWTSGRAPTSYNEQFF. The CDR3 nucleotides read TGTGCCAGCAGTCCCTGGACTAGCGGGAGGGCCCCCACTTCCTACAATGAGCAGTTCTTC. J is TRBJ2-1 and V is TRBV12-3 or TRBV12-4; TRBD2 agrees at 15 bases. The CDR3 is 20 amino acids. With 5 bases clipped from V and 1 base from J, the junction kept 12 bases outside the gene matches.

This clonotype was detected ten times or more. This chain uses TRBV28 with TRBJ2-7; possible D gene TRBD2, 7 bases. This CDR3 region has 15 residues. V dropped 3 bases and J dropped 4 bases, with 16 bases sitting between them. Per the germline V gene, CDR1 is MDHEN and CDR2 is SYDVKM. The chain's CDR3 is CASSLYRGASYEQYF. For the CDR3, the DNA is TGTGCCAGCAGTTTGTATCGGGGGGCTTCGTACGAGCAGTACTTC.

This rearrangement joins TRBV6-2 or TRBV6-3 to TRBJ2-4; D remains unclear. Germline V CDR1 and CDR2: MNHEY, SVGEGT. The CDR3 totals 17 residues. V was pared by 3 bases and J by 0 bases, with 15 bases between. In DNA form, the CDR3 reads TGTGCCAGCAGTTATCGTCTGACGGAACTAGCCAAAAACATTCAGTACTTC. It translates to CASSYRLTELAKNIQYF.

This clonotype was counted ten times or more. The V call is TRBV4-1, the J call TRBJ2-3; 10 bases line up with TRBD2. Trimming took 3 bases from V and 4 from J; bases not matched to a gene: 1. Germline CDR1 and CDR2: MGHRA and YSYEKL. CDR3 length: 14 amino acids. CDR3 in DNA: TGCGCCAGCAGCCAGAGCGGGAGGGCAGATACGCAGTATTTT. Translated: CASSQSGRADTQYF.

This clonotype was detected ten times or more. This rearrangement joins TRBV24-1 to TRBJ2-2, with TRBD2 matching 16 bases. CDR1 KGHDR and CDR2 SFDVKD come from the germline V gene. The CDR3 is 17 amino acids. J gave up 5 bases and V 3 bases, and 2 bases lay outside the gene matches. The CDR3 coding sequence is TGTGCCACCAGTGATCTGGGACTAGCGGGAGGGACCGGGGAGCTGTTTTTT. Translating it yields CATSDLGLAGGTGELFF.

This clonotype was observed at least ten times. The chain combines TRBV5-1 with TRBJ2-7, with D hard to call. There are 13 residues in the CDR3. The V and J ends lost 6 bases and 1 base respectively, with 11 bases between them. CDR1 is SGHRS, CDR2 YFSETQ, per germline. CDR3 region: CASKDPGSYEQYF. CDR3 sequence (DNA): TGCGCCAGCAAGGACCCTGGGTCCTACGAGCAGTACTTC.

This clonotype was seen repeatedly, ten times or more. The chain links TRBV6-1 to TRBJ1-1; TRBD1 matches at 10 bases. Germline values: CDR1 MNHNS, CDR2 SASEGT. V was pared by 4 bases and J by 5 bases, with 10 bases of the junction left unmatched. The CDR3 runs 16 residues. The CDR3 loop reads CASSVRDRGSGTEAFF. The CDR3 coding sequence is TGTGCCAGCAGTGTCCGGGACAGGGGATCGGGAACTGAAGCTTTCTTT.

The J gene is TRBJ1-2, the V gene TRBV5-5, with a weak D call TRBD1 (5 bases). The CDR3 contains 14 residues. With 4 bases removed from V and 4 bases from J, the gap between germline ends came to 14 bases. Germline V gives CDR1 SGHKS, CDR2 YYEKEE (reference sequence). CDR3 coding DNA: TGTGCCAGCAGCATAGACAGAGTTATCTATGGCTACACCTTC. This codes for CASSIDRVIYGYTF.

Note on this clonotype: This clone may be a read error of a much larger clone one base away. The chain joins TRBV14 to TRBJ2-1; D gene uncertain. This CDR3 region has 17 residues. Germline V gene data show CDR1 as SGHDN and CDR2 as FVKESK. V lost 5 bases to trimming and J lost 5 bases, with 22 bases between them. As DNA, the CDR3 is TGTGCCAGCAGCTCGAATCCGGACCAAAGAAAGCACAATGAGCAGTTCTTC. Amino acid sequence: CASSSNPDQRKHNEQFF.

This clonotype was observed at least ten times. The chain recombines TRBV11-2 with TRBJ1-2; D gene ambiguous. The CDR3 loop spans 12 amino acids. V was shortened by 1 base and J by 6 bases, with 6 bases between the two germline ends. Germline CDR1 reads SGHAT; CDR2 reads FQNNGV. The CDR3 is CASSLATHGYTF. The CDR3 region has the DNA TGTGCCAGCAGCTTAGCGACTCATGGCTACACCTTC.

This clonotype was detected many times. The chain joins TRBV20-1 to TRBJ2-1; D is unclear. This CDR3 region has 14 residues. Germline CDR1 reads DFQATT; CDR2 reads SNEGSKA (reference sequence). V gave up 0 bases and J gave up 8 bases, with 14 bases separating them. The CDR3 spells CSARDLEVVHEQFF. DNA of the CDR3: TGCAGTGCTAGAGATCTCGAGGTCGTACATGAGCAGTTCTTC.

As concerns this clonotype: Compared with germline, one end of the junction differs, possibly owing to a read error. This chain uses TRBV4-1 with TRBJ1-2; 7 bases agree with TRBD1. Looked up from germline, CDR1 is MGHRA and CDR2 is YSYEKL. The CDR3 has 15 residues. CDR3 protein: CASSQGTGGNCGYTF. CDR3 DNA sequence: TGCGCCAGCAGCCAAGGGACAGGCGGAAACTGTGGCTACACCTTC.

This clonotype was seen at least ten times. This rearrangement joins TRBV2 to TRBJ2-6, with D tentatively TRBD2 (5 bases). CDR1 and CDR2 (germline): SNHLY, FYNNEI. The CDR3 is 18 amino acids. Trimming stripped 6 bases from V and 2 bases from J, with 20 bases between. CDR3 sequence: CASRGEDLRVTGANVLTF. CDR3 coding DNA: TGTGCCAGCAGGGGAGAAGACTTGCGGGTGACTGGGGCCAACGTCCTGACTTTC.

V is TRBV7-9 and J is TRBJ2-7; tentative D call: TRBD2 (5 bases). The CDR3 sequence is 14 residues long. The germline V gene encodes CDR1 SEHNR and CDR2 FQNEAQ (reference sequence). The V end lost 8 bases, the J end lost 5 bases, and 19 bases lay between the germline ends. CDR3 sequence: CASCEGGRRNEQYF. As DNA, the CDR3 is TGTGCCAGCTGCGAGGGCGGTAGACGAAACGAGCAGTACTTC.

This clonotype was recorded a few times. This chain links TRBV5-6 with TRBJ1-4; D gene unclear. The CDR3 runs 14 residues. In germline, CDR1 is SGHDT, CDR2 YYEEEE. V dropped 4 bases and J dropped 3 bases, with 10 bases sitting between them. CDR3 protein: CASSKEVSNEKLFF. The CDR3 DNA reads TGTGCCAGCAGCAAGGAGGTTTCTAATGAAAAACTGTTTTTT.

This clonotype was seen at least ten times. This chain uses TRBV7-3 with TRBJ1-1, with 8 bases that match TRBD1. The CDR3 is 15 amino acids. Germline trimming cut 2 bases from V and 2 bases from J; bases unmatched to any gene: 4. Germline loops: CDR1 SGHTA, CDR2 FQGTGA. CDR3 bases: TGTGCCAGCAGCTTACAGGGGGCAGGAAACACTGAAGCTTTCTTT. Amino acid sequence: CASSLQGAGNTEAFF. Together with reference TRBV7-3 and TRBJ1-1, the CDR3 gives the full variable domain: GAGVSQTPSNKVTEKGKYVELRCDPISGHTALYWYRQSLGQGPEFLIYFQGTGAADDSGLPNDRFFAVRPEGSVSTLKIQRTERGDSAVYLCASSLQGAGNTEAFFGQGTRLTVV.

The chain carries TRBV27 and TRBJ2-1; 14 bases fit TRBD2. With 4 bases clipped from V and 2 bases from J, the junction kept 7 bases outside the gene matches. Germline assignment: CDR1 MNHEY and CDR2 SMNVEV (reference sequence). There are 18 residues in the CDR3. CDR3 region: CASSSFRLAGGPYNEQFF. CDR3 bases: TGTGCCAGCAGTTCCTTTCGACTAGCGGGAGGGCCCTACAATGAGCAGTTCTTC.

The chain has TRBV5-1 and TRBJ1-1; tentatively, D is TRBD1 (6 bases). Per the germline V gene, CDR1 is SGHRS and CDR2 is YFSETQ. V was trimmed by 0 bases and J by 0 bases, leaving 9 bases between them. CDR3 size: 15 residues. The CDR3 region has the DNA TGCGCCAGCAGCTTGGGAGGACAGCTGAACACTGAAGCTTTCTTT. This translates into CASSLGGQLNTEAFF.

Many counts were recorded for this clonotype. The chain's CDR3 is CASSSPNVAAYNEQFF. CDR3 nucleotides: TGTGCCAGCAGTTCCCCTAATGTAGCGGCCTACAATGAGCAGTTCTTC. The chain combines TRBV12-3 or TRBV12-4 with TRBJ2-1, with a possible D match to TRBD2 (6 bases). This CDR3 is built from 16 residues. V was clipped by 4 bases and J by 2 bases, with 15 bases between them.

This clonotype has ten or more counts. This chain uses TRBV5-1 with TRBJ1-1; TRBD1 might be the D (5 bases). This CDR3 contains 15 residues. CDR1 and CDR2 from the germline V gene are SGHRS and YFSETQ. V lost 0 bases, J lost 7 bases, and 16 bases lay in between. Written as DNA, the CDR3 is TGCGCCAGCAGCTTGGGGGGGGGAGGTTACGGTGAAGCTTTCTTT. This encodes CASSLGGGGYGEAFF.

This clonotype was recorded many times. A much larger clone differs from this one at a single base, so this may be a read error. The chain couples TRBV11-2 to TRBJ2-1; TRBD2 matches 12 bases. CDR3 length: 18 amino acids. V lost 5 bases to trimming and J lost 0 bases; unmatched junction nucleotides: 8. The germline V gene has CDR1 SGHAT and CDR2 FQNNGV. In DNA, the CDR3 is TGTGCCAGCAGCCTTACTAGCGGGGGGCTAAACTCCTACAATGAGCAGTTCTTC. It codes for CASSLTSGGLNSYNEQFF.

This CDR3 is CASSESASGGAGVQETQYF. For the CDR3, the DNA is TGTGCCAGCAGTGAATCGGCTAGCGGGGGGGCGGGGGTCCAAGAGACCCAGTACTTC. The chain employs TRBV2 and TRBJ2-5; 12 bases fit TRBD2. The CDR3 is made up of 19 amino acids. Unmatched junction bases numbered 11, after V lost 2 bases and J lost 1 base. CDR1 is SNHLY, CDR2 FYNNEI, per germline.

This clonotype was observed at least ten times. The chain links TRBV30 to TRBJ2-1; possible D gene TRBD1, 5 bases. Germline V gives CDR1 GTSNPN, CDR2 SVGIG (reference sequence). CDR3 length equals 15 residues. V lost 3 bases to trimming and J lost 0 bases, with 12 bases between them. As DNA, the CDR3 is TGTGCCTGGAGATACGGCAGGGCCTCCTACAATGAGCAGTTCTTC. Translating it yields CAWRYGRASYNEQFF.

The sample holds many counts of this clonotype. This chain joins TRBV7-9 and TRBJ2-3; D perhaps matches TRBD2 (5 bases). This CDR3 has 13 amino acids. Germline CDR1 and CDR2: SEHNR and FQNEAQ (reference sequence). Trimming cost V 5 bases and J 6 bases, with 12 bases left between them. The CDR3 region is CASSLRTSDTQYF. The CDR3 DNA sequence: TGTGCCAGCAGCCTCCGGACTTCGGATACGCAGTATTTT.

This clonotype was recorded many times. The V gene is TRBV11-2, the J gene TRBJ1-2; D unresolved. Trimming pared 1 base from V and 8 bases from J, leaving 5 bases between. Germline V gene sequence: CDR1 SGHAT, CDR2 FQNNGV. This CDR3 spans 11 amino acids. The chain's CDR3 is CASSLGRGYTF. The DNA for the CDR3 is TGTGCCAGCAGCTTAGGACGAGGCTACACCTTC.

This chain links TRBV28 with TRBJ2-2; D possibly corresponds to TRBD1 (6 bases). With 4 bases removed from V and 1 base from J, the gap between germline ends came to 13 bases. The germline gives CDR1 MDHEN, CDR2 SYDVKM. This CDR3 is 16 amino acids long. CDR3 amino acids: CASSSYRQENTGELFF. The CDR3 region has the DNA TGTGCCAGCAGTTCGTACCGACAGGAGAACACCGGGGAGCTGTTTTTT.

The chain employs TRBV4-1 and TRBJ1-3; D is uncertain. Deletions cut 1 base from V and 13 bases from J, with 17 bases between. CDR3 length equals 14 residues. The V gene's germline CDR1 is MGHRA and CDR2 YSYEKL. CDR3 amino acids: CASSQVHTPQSIYF. In nucleotides, the CDR3 is TGCGCCAGCAGCCAAGTACACACGCCTCAGTCGATATATTTT.

This clonotype has at least ten counts. The chain joins TRBV10-3 to TRBJ1-1; no firm D call. V lost 0 bases to trimming and J lost 11 bases, with 10 bases between them. Germline CDR1 reads ENHRY; CDR2 reads SYGVKD. The length of the CDR3 is 12 residues. The CDR3 DNA is TGTGCCATCAGTGAGTCTTACCCCCAGGCTTTCTTT. This encodes CAISESYPQAFF.

This clonotype came up many times. The J gene is TRBJ1-2, the V gene TRBV28, with D perhaps TRBD1 (6 bases). V lost 6 bases and J 4 bases, leaving 18 bases between the germline ends. This CDR3 region has 15 residues. Germline loops: CDR1 MDHEN, CDR2 SYDVKM. The CDR3 loop reads CASSPDRSRGYGYTF. CDR3 nucleotides: TGTGCCAGCAGCCCAGACAGGTCCCGAGGCTATGGCTACACCTTC.

This clonotype came up many times. This chain uses TRBV2 with TRBJ2-2, with no clear D. Deletions cut 3 bases from V and 5 bases from J, with 13 bases between. This CDR3 has 15 residues. CDR1 is SNHLY and CDR2 is FYNNEI in the germline V gene. CDR3 region: CASSENLGRTGELFF. The CDR3 DNA follows: TGTGCCAGCAGTGAGAACCTCGGGCGTACCGGGGAGCTGTTTTTT.